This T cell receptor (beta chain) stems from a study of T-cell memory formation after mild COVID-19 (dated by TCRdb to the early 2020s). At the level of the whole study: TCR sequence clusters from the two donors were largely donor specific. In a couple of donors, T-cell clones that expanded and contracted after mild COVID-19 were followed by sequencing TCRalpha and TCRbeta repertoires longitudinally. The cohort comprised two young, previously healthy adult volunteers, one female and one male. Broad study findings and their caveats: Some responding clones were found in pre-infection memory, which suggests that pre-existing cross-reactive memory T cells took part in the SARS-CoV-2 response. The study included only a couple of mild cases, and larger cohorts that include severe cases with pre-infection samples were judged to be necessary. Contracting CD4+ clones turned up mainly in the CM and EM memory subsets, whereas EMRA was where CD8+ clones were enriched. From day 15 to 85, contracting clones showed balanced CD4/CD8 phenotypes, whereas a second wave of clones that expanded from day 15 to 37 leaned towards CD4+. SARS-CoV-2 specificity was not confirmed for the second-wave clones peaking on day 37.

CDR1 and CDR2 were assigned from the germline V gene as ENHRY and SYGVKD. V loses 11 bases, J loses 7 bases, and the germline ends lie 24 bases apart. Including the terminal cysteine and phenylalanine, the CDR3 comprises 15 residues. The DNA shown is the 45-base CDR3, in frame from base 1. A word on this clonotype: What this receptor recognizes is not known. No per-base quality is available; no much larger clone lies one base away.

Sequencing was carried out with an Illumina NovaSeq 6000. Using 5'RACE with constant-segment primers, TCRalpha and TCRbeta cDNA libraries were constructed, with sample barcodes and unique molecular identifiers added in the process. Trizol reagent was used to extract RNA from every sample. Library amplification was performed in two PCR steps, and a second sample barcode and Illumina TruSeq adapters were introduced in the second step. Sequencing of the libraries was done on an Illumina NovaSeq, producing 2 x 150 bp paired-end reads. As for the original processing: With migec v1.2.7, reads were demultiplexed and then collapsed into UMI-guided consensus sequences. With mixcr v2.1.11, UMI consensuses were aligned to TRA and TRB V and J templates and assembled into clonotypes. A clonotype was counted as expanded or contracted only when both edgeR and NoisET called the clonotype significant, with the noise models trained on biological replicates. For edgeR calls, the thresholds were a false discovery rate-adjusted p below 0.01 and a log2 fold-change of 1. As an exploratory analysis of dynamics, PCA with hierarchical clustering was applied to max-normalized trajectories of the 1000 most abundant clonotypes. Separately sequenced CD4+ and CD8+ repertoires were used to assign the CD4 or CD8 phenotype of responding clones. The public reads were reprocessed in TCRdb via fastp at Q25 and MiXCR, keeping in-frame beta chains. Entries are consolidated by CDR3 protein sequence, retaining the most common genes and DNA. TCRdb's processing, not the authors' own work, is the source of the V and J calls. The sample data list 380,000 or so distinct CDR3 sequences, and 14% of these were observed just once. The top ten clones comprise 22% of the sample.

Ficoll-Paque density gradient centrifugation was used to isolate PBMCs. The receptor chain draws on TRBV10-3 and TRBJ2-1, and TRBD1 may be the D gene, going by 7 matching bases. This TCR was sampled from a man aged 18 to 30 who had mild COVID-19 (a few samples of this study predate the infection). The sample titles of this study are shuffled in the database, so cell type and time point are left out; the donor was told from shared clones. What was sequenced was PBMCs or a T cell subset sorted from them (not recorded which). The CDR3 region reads CACGTERGNRNEQFF. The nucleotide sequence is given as TGTGCCTGCGGGACAGAGAGGGGAAATCGGAATGAGCAGTTCTTC.